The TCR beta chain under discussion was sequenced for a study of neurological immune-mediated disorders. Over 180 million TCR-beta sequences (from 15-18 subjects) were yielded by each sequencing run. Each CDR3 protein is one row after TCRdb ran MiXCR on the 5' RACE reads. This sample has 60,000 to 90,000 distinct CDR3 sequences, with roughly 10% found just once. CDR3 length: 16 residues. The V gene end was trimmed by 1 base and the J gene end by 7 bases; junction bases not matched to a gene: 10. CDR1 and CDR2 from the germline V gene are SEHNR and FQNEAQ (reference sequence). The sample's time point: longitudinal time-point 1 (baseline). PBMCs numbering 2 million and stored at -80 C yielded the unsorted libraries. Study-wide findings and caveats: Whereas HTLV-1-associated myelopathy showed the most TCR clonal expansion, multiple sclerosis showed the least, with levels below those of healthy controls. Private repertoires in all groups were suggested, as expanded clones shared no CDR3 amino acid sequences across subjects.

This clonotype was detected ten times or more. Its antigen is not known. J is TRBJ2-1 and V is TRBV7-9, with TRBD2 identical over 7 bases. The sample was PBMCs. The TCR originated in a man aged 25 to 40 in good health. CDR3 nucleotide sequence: TGTGCCAGCAGCTTAGGGGCTAGCGGATTTGCGAATGAGCAGTTCTTC. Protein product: CASSLGASGFANEQFF.